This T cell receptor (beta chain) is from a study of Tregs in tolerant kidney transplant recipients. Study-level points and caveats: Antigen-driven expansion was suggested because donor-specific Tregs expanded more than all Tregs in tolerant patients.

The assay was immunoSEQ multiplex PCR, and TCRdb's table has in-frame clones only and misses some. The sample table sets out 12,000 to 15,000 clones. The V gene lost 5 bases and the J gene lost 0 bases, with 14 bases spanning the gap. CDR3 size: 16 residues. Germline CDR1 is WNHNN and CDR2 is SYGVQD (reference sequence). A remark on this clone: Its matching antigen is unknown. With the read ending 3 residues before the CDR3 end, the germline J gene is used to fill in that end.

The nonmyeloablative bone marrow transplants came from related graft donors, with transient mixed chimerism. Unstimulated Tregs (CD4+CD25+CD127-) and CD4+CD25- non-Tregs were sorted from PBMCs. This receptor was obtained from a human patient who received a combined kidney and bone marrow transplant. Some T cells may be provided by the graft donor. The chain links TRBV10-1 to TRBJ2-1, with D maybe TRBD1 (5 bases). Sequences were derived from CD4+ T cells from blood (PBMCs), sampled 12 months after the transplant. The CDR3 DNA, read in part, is TGCGCCAGCAGTTCAGGGTTCCCGAGCTCCTACAATGAG. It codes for CASSSGFPSSYNE. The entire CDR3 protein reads CASSSGFPSSYNEQFF.